This section outlines one T cell receptor (beta chain) sequence together with its context. CDR1 is SGHDT, CDR2 YYEEEE, per germline. The V end lost 2 bases, the J end lost 3 bases, and 18 bases lay between the germline ends. The CDR3 spans 16 residues. The data stem from a study of T cell repertoires in cytomegalovirus infection. TCRdb re-derived calls from the reads in MiXCR, one entry per CDR3 protein. In the table there are around 740,000 distinct CDR3 sequences, 35% of which are singletons. Input material: PBMCs. The chain couples TRBV5-6 to TRBJ2-7; D remains unclear. The TCR sequence derives from a human donor in good health (CMV status not recorded). Some clones in this sample may be carry-over from other donors' samples. The CDR3 reads CASSLFYGRFNYEQYF. The CDR3 region has the DNA TGTGCCAGCAGCTTATTTTATGGTAGATTTAACTACGAGCAGTACTTC.